Listed below are T cell receptor beta chains from one sample, sequenced in a study of graft-versus-host responses after intestinal transplantation. Sequencing used immunoSEQ multiplex PCR; TCRdb keeps in-frame clones, though not all of them. The table includes approximately 40,000 clones, more than 80% detected once. The sample here was PBMCs, taken 300 to 320 days after intestinal transplant. The receptors were sampled from a human patient who received an intestinal transplant, so some T cells may come from the graft donor. Both conserved end residues are part of each CDR3. The order of the fields is J gene, clone size, D gene, V gene, CDR3 length, CDR3 DNA, CDR3 protein. The D gene is left open where the match is weak. Clone size is given for some rows only: seen once, a few or many times, or a class if the clone is expanded.

>TRBJ1-1|few|-|TRBV6-1|13
TGTGCCAGCAGTGACAGCATGAACACTGAAGCTTTCTTT
CASSDSMNTEAFF
>TRBJ1-1|-|-|TRBV15|14
TGTGCCACCAGCAGAGAAGACATGAACACTGAAGCTTTCTTT
CATSREDMNTEAFF
>TRBJ2-7|-|TRBD2|TRBV10-1|13
TGCGCCAGCTCGGGTGCGACTAGCGGTTCCCAGTACTTC
CASSGATSGSQYF
>TRBJ1-6|-|-|TRBV6-8|15
TGTGCCAGCGAAGTCGTAGAAGGGTATAATTCACCCCTCCACTTT
CASEVVEGYNSPLHF
>TRBJ2-7|-|TRBD2|TRBV2|15
TGTGCCAGCTGCGTGAATAGCGGGGGGCACTACGAGCAGTACTTC
CASCVNSGGHYEQYF
>TRBJ2-7|-|TRBD2|TRBV2|14
TGTGCCAGCACAAGACTAGCGGGGGGCTACGAGCAGTACTTC
CASTRLAGGYEQYF
>TRBJ1-1|-|-|TRBV2|14
TGTGCCAGCAGTGAAAGCCGGGGTCGCACTGAAGCTTTCTTT
CASSESRGRTEAFF
>TRBJ2-1|-|-|TRBV6-5|11
TGTGCCACCCAATCTGGGGGAAAGCAGTTCTTC
CATQSGGKQFF
>TRBJ2-7|-|-|TRBV7-2|16
TGTGCCAGCAGCTTAGTGAGCGGATTTCCCCCCTACGAGCAGTACTTC
CASSLVSGFPPYEQYF
>TRBJ2-7|-|TRBD2|TRBV7-2|19
TGTGCCAGCAGCTTATTGCCCCTCGCTAGCGGAATAGCTGATCACGAGCAGTACTTC
CASSLLPLASGIADHEQYF
>TRBJ2-3|-|TRBD1|TRBV5-1|15
TGCGCCAGCAGGAGGGACAGGGGGAGCACAGATACGCAGTATTTT
CASRRDRGSTDTQYF
>TRBJ2-7|-|-|TRBV6-6|13
TGTGCCAGCAGTTACTCGAGGGTCGCCGAGCAGTACTTC
CASSYSRVAEQYF
>TRBJ2-1|once|TRBD2|TRBV7-9|17
TGTGCCAGCAGCTTAGCCTTGGGACTAGACCCATACAATGAGCAGTTCTTC
CASSLALGLDPYNEQFF
>TRBJ2-2|-|TRBD1|TRBV10-3|14
TGTGCCATCAGGACAGGGGCGAACACCGGGGAGCTGTTTTTT
CAIRTGANTGELFF
>TRBJ2-3|-|-|TRBV6-1|13
TGTGCCAGCAGTTCGGACGACGTAGATACGCAGTATTTT
CASSSDDVDTQYF
>TRBJ2-5|-|-|TRBV6-1|14
TGTGCCAGCAGTGAAGGACGGAGGGGAGAGACCCAGTACTTC
CASSEGRRGETQYF
>TRBJ2-5|-|-|TRBV12-5|16
TGTGCTAGTGGTTTGTTGACGGCTCGAGGGGGAGAGACCCAGTACTTC
CASGLLTARGGETQYF
>TRBJ1-2|-|TRBD1|TRBV11-2|15
TGTGCCAGCAGCTCAAACAGGGGGCGCAGCTATGGCTACACCTTC
CASSSNRGRSYGYTF
>TRBJ1-5|-|-|TRBV28|17
TGTGCCAGCAGTTTGCAGGTAGGGAATCCACACAATCAGCCCCAGCATTTT
CASSLQVGNPHNQPQHF
>TRBJ1-2|-|-|TRBV7-9|14
TGTGCCAGCAGCTTAGCCCTTGACAGGATGGGCTACACCTTC
CASSLALDRMGYTF
>TRBJ2-7|-|-|TRBV11-2|19
TGTGCCAGCAGCTTAGCCAGTGGAGGGGGGAGGGGTTTTTTCTACGAGCAGTACTTC
CASSLASGGGRGFFYEQYF
>TRBJ2-7|-|TRBD2|TRBV5-6|14
TGTGCCAGGCACGGACTAGCGCCTTCCTACGAGCAGTACTTC
CARHGLAPSYEQYF
>TRBJ2-7|-|-|TRBV11-1|15
TGTGCCAGCAGCTTAGGACGGATACCAACCTACGAGCAGTACTTC
CASSLGRIPTYEQYF
>TRBJ2-1|-|TRBD1|TRBV6-1|15
TGTGCCAGCAGTAAGACCGGGACAGGGGATAATGAGCAGTTCTTC
CASSKTGTGDNEQFF
>TRBJ2-6|-|TRBD1|TRBV18|18
TGTGCCAGCTCACCGGGGACAGGGTGGCTCTCTGGGGCCAACGTCCTGACTTTC
CASSPGTGWLSGANVLTF
>TRBJ1-2|once|TRBD1|TRBV6-1|14
TGTGCCAGCAGCGGCCTTGACAGGGCACGGCTCTACACCTTC
CASSGLDRARLYTF
>TRBJ2-6|few|-|TRBV6-4|16
TGTGCCAGCAGTGGACAGGAGCCCTCTGGGGCCAACGTCCTGACTTTC
CASSGQEPSGANVLTF
>TRBJ2-7|-|TRBD1|TRBV18|14
TGTGCCAGCTCACCGGGCGACAGGGTCAACGAGCAGTACTTC
CASSPGDRVNEQYF
>TRBJ2-1|-|TRBD1|TRBV6-4|15
TGTGCCAGCAGTGTAGGACAGGGGTCCTACAATGAGCAGTTCTTC
CASSVGQGSYNEQFF
>TRBJ2-3|-|-|TRBV7-3|17
TGTGCCAGCAGCTTAGGGGTATTGTCAGTCGGCACAGATACGCAGTATTTT
CASSLGVLSVGTDTQYF
>TRBJ2-7|-|TRBD2|TRBV5-4|17
TGTGCCAGCAGCTTAAGACTAGCGGGGGGGCCAGGCTACGAGCAGTACTTC
CASSLRLAGGPGYEQYF
>TRBJ2-7|-|-|TRBV5-6|14
TGTGCCAGCAGCTTGACAGCGGTCGACTACGAGCAGTACTTC
CASSLTAVDYEQYF
>TRBJ2-5|-|-|TRBV4-1|15
TGCGCCAGCAGCCAAGAATTGCATTACCAAGAGACCCAGTACTTC
CASSQELHYQETQYF
>TRBJ2-3|-|-|TRBV9|12
TGTGCCAGCAGCGCCGACACAGATACGCAGTATTTT
CASSADTDTQYF